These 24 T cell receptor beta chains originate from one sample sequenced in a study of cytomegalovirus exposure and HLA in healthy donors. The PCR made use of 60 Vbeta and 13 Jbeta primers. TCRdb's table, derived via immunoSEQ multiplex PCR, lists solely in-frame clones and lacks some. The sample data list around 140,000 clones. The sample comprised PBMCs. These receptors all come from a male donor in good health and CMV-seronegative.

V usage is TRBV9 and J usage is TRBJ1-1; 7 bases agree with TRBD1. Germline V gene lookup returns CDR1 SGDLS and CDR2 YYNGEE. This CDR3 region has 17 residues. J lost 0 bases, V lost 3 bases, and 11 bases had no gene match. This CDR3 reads CASSGVDRAMMNTEAFF. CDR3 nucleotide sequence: TGTGCCAGCAGCGGTGTCGACAGGGCTATGATGAACACTGAAGCTTTCTTT.

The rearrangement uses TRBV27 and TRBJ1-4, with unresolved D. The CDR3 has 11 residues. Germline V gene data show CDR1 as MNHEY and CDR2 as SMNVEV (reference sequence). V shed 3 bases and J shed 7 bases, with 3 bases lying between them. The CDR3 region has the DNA TGTGCCAGCAGTTTCGGTGAAAAACTGTTTTTT. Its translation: CASSFGEKLFF.

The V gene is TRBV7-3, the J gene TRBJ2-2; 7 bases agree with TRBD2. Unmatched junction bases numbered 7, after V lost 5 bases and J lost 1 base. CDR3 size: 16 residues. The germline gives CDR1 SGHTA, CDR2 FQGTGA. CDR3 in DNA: TGTGCCAGCAGCGCGAAACTAGCGTGGAACACCGGGGAGCTGTTTTTT. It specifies CASSAKLAWNTGELFF.

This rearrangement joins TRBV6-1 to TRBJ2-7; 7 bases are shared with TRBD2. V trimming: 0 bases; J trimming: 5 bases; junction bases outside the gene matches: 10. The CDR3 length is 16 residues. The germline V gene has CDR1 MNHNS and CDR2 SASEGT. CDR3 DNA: TGTGCCAGCAGTGAAGCTTTTTTGGGAGGGAGCGACGAGCAGTACTTC. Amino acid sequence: CASSEAFLGGSDEQYF.

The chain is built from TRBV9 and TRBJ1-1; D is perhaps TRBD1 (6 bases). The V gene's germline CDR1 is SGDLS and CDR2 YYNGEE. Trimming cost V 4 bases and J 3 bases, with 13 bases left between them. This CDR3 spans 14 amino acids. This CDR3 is CASSRTGRDTEAFF. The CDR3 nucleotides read TGTGCCAGCAGCCGTACAGGGAGGGACACTGAAGCTTTCTTT.

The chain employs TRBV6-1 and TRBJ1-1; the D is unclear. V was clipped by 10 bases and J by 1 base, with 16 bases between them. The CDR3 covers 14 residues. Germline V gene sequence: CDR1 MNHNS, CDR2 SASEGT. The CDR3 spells CANKLREGNTEAFF. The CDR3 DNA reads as TGTGCCAATAAACTTCGCGAGGGGAACACTGAAGCTTTCTTT.

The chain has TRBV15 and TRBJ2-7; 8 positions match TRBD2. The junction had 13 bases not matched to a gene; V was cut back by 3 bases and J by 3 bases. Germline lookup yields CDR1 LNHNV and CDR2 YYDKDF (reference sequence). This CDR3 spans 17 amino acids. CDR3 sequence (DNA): TGTGCCACCAGCAGCCCTGACGGGGGGGCCCGAGACTACGAGCAGTACTTC. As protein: CATSSPDGGARDYEQYF.

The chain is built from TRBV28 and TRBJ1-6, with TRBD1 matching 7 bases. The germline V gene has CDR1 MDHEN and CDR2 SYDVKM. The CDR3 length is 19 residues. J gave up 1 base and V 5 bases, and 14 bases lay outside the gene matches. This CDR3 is CASSPLRDSRRSYNSPLHF. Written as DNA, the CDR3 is TGTGCCAGCAGTCCACTCCGGGACAGCCGTCGGTCCTATAATTCACCCCTCCACTTT.

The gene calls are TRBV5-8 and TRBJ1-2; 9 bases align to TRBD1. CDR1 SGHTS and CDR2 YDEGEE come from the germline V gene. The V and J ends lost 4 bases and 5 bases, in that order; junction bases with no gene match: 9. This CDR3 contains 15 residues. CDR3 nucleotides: TGTGCCAGCAGCCGTTTGGGACAGGGAACATATGGCTACACCTTC. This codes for CASSRLGQGTYGYTF.

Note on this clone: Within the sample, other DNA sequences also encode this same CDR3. DNA for the CDR3: TGCGCCAGCAGCTCCGGACAGCCGAACACTGAAGCTTTCTTT. Translated, it gives CASSSGQPNTEAFF. V gene TRBV5-1 combines with J gene TRBJ1-1; D perhaps matches TRBD1 (6 bases). This CDR3 has 14 amino acids. The ends were cut back, 3 bases at V and 1 base at J, with 10 bases in the middle. CDR1 SGHRS and CDR2 YFSETQ come from the germline V gene.

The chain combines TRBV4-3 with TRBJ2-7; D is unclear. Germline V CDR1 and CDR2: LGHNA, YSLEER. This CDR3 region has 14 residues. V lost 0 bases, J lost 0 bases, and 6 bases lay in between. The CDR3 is CASSQEPDSYEQYF. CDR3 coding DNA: TGCGCCAGCAGCCAAGAGCCAGACTCCTACGAGCAGTACTTC.

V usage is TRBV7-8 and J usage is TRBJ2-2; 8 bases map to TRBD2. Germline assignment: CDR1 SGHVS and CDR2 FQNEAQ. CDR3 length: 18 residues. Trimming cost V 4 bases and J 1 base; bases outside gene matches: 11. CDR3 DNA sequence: TGTGCCAGCAGCTCGTGGCTGACTAGCGCCCAGAACACCGGGGAGCTGTTTTTT. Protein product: CASSSWLTSAQNTGELFF.

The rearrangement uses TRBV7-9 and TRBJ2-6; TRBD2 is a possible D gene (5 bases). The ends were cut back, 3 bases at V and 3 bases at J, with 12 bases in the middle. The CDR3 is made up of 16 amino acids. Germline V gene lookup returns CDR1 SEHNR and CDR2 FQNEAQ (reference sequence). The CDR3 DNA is TGTGCCAGCAGCTTTGGACGAGGGATTGGGGCCAACGTCCTGACTTTC. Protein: CASSFGRGIGANVLTF.

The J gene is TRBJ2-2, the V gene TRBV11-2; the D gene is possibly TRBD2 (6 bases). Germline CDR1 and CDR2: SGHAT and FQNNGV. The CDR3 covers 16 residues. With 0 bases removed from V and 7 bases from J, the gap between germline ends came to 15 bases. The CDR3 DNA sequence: TGTGCCAGCAGCTTAGATCTGGGAGGAGGGATCGGGGAGCTGTTTTTT. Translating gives CASSLDLGGGIGELFF.

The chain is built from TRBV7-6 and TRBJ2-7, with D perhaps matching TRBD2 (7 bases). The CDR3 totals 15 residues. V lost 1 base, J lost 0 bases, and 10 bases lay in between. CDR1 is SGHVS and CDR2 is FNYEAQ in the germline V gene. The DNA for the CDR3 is TGTGCCAGCAGCTTAGAACGGGGGGCCTCCTACGAGCAGTACTTC. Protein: CASSLERGASYEQYF.

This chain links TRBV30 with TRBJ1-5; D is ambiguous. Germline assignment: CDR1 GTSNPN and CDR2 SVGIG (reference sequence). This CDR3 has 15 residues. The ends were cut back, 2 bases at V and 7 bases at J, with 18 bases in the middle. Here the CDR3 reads CAWSHRGGKGQPQHF. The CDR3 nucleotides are TGTGCCTGGAGTCACCGCGGCGGGAAAGGGCAGCCCCAGCATTTT. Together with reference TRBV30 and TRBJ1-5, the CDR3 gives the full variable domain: SQTIHQWPATLVQPVGSPLSLECTVEGTSNPNLYWYRQAAGRGLQLLFYSVGIGQISSEVPQNLSASRPQDRQFILSSKKLLLSDSGFYLCAWSHRGGKGQPQHFGDGTRLSIL.

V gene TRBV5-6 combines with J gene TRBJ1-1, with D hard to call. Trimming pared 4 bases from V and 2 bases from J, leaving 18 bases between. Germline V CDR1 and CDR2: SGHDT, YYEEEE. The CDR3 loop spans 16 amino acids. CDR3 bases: TGTGCCAGCAGCCCGGGTCTAGGATCCGGAAACACTGAAGCTTTCTTT. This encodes CASSPGLGSGNTEAFF. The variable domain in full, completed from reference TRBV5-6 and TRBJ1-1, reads DAGVTQSPTHLIKTRGQQVTLRCSPKSGHDTVSWYQQALGQGPQFIFQYYEEEERQRGNFPDRFSGHQFPNYSSELNVNALLLGDSALYLCASSPGLGSGNTEAFFGQGTRLTVV.

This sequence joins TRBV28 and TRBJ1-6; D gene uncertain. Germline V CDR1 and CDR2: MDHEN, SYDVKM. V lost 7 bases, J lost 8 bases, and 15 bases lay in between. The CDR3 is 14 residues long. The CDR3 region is CASKSPGQDSPLHF. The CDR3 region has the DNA TGTGCCAGCAAAAGTCCCGGTCAGGATTCACCCCTCCACTTT.

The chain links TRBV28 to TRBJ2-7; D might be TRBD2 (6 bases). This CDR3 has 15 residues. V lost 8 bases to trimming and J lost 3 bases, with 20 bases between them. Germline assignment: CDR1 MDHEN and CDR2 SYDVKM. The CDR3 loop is CASGGNTPGGYEQYF. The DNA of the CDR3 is TGTGCCAGCGGGGGGAACACCCCCGGGGGCTACGAGCAGTACTTC.

CDR3 nucleotide sequence: TGTGCCAGCAGCCCCAGAACCGGGAGCCCAGATACGCAGTATTTT. This codes for CASSPRTGSPDTQYF. This chain links TRBV9 with TRBJ2-3; maybe TRBD2 (6 bases). Germline V gene sequence: CDR1 SGDLS, CDR2 YYNGEE. The V end lost 4 bases, the J end lost 4 bases, and 16 bases lay between the germline ends. This CDR3 has 15 residues.

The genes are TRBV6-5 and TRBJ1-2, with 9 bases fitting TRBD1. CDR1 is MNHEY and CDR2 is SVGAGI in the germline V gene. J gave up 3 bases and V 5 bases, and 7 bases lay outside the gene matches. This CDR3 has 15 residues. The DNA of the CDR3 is TGTGCCAGCAGTCCCGGGACAGGGTCGTACTATGGCTACACCTTC. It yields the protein CASSPGTGSYYGYTF.

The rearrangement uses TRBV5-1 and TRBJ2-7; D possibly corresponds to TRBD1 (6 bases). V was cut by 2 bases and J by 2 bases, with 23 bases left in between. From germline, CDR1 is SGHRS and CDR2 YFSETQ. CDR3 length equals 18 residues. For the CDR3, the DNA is TGCGCCAGCAGCTTAAAATCGGGACACTCAAACCGAACCTACGAGCAGTACTTC. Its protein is CASSLKSGHSNRTYEQYF.

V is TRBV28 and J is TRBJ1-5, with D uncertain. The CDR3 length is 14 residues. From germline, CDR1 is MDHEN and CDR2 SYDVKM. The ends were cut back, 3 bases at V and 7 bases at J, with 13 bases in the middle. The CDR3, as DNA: TGTGCCAGCAGTTTTGCTGGGAGTGGCCAGCCCCAGCATTTT. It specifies CASSFAGSGQPQHF.

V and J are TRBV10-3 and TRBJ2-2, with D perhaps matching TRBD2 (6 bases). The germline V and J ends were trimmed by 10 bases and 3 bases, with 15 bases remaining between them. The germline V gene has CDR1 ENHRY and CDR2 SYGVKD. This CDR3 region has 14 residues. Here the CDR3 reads CATEEGGDTGELFF. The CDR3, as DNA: TGTGCCACGGAGGAGGGTGGGGACACCGGGGAGCTGTTTTTT.